The text below deals with one T cell receptor (beta chain). The antigen is unknown. This entry comes from a study of T cells in Graves' hyperthyroidism and ophthalmopathy. Looking at the study overall: Staff took peripheral blood when the initial diagnosis was made, before any treatment began.

V was cut by 4 bases and J by 6 bases, with 19 bases left in between. The CDR3 loop spans 15 amino acids. The germline V gene encodes CDR1 LGHNA and CDR2 YNFKEQ. Study-wide findings and caveats: Most clonotypes expanded in the thyroid (above 0.001) were also present in blood.

Based on clinical symptoms, serum thyroxine and TRAb, thyroid ultrasound and orbital computed tomography, diagnoses were reached. PBMCs came from more than 8.5 ml fresh peripheral blood. RNA transcripts provided the source from which TCR beta CDR3 regions were amplified. During a first-round RT-PCR of the TCR CDR3, the HTBI primer set was used. TCRdb itself ran the multiplex PCR reads through MiXCR, one entry per CDR3 protein. Of around 300,000 distinct CDR3 sequences listed, about 20% are singletons. The chain joins TRBV4-2 to TRBJ2-7; no definite D call. The clonotype comes from a young man with Graves' ophthalmopathy. Sequenced material: blood. DNA for the CDR3: TGTGCCAGCAGCCCGGGTAACATGGGGTCTGGCGAGCAGTACTTC. Translation gives CASSPGNMGSGEQYF.